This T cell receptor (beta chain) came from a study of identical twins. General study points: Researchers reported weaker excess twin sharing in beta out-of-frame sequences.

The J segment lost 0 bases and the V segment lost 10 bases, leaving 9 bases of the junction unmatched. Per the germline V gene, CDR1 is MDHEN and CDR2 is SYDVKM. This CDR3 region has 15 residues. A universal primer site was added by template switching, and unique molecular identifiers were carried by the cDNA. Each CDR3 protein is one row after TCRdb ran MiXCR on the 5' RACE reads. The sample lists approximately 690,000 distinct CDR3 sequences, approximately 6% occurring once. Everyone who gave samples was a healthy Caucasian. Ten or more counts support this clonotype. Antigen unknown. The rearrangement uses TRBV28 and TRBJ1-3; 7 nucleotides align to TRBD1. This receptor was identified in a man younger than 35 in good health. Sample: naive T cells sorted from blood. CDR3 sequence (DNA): TGTGCCACCTTTGGACAGGCAAGCTCTGGAAACACCATATATTTT. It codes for CATFGQASSGNTIYF.